These 2 T cell receptor beta chains share one sample of origin, sequenced in a study of ipilimumab plus nivolumab after autologous stem cell transplantation. Clones were read by immunoSEQ multiplex PCR, and TCRdb kept only the in-frame ones, dropping some. The data show some 43,000 clones, with 70% to 90% seen just once and 0.7% to 1% held by the top ten. Specimen: PBMCs, collected in a trial of ipilimumab plus nivolumab as post-transplant consolidation. The origin of the receptors is a male donor with multiple myeloma.

The V call is TRBV9, the J call TRBJ2-1, with 7 bases fitting TRBD2. The trim removed 0 bases at V and 5 bases at J, leaving 17 bases unmatched. From germline, CDR1 is SGDLS and CDR2 YYNGEE. The CDR3 is made up of 19 amino acids. Here the CDR3 reads CASSVASGFAVGQNNEQFF. In nucleotides, the CDR3 is TGTGCCAGCAGCGTAGCTAGCGGTTTCGCGGTAGGGCAAAACAATGAGCAGTTCTTC.

The chain links TRBV18 to TRBJ1-2; D remains unclear. The V end lost 0 bases, the J end lost 0 bases, and 8 bases lay between the germline ends. The CDR3 totals 15 residues. Per germline, CDR1 KGHSH and CDR2 LQKENI. The CDR3, as DNA: TGTGCCAGCTCACCACCAGTACAGACTAACTATGGCTACACCTTC. This codes for CASSPPVQTNYGYTF.